These T cell receptor beta chains were read from a single sample in a study of spatial heterogeneity in lung cancer. From the 5' RACE reads, TCRdb called clonotypes with MiXCR, one entry per CDR3 protein. The table lists approximately 17,000 distinct CDR3 sequences, roughly 19% of them singletons. This specimen was PBMCs, taken at follow-up. Source of these receptors: a male donor with early-stage non-small cell lung cancer. CDR3s include the opening cysteine and the closing phenylalanine or tryptophan. Fields, in order: V gene, J gene, CDR3 length, D gene, clone size, CDR3 DNA, CDR3 protein. D genes are given only for firm matches. Clone size is stated in some rows and not others, as once, few, many or a class when expanded.

TRBV20-1,TRBJ1-2,15,TRBD1,NA,TGCAGTGCTAGAGATCTCGAGACAGGGGGCGGAGGCTACACCTTC,CSARDLETGGGGYTF
TRBV5-4,TRBJ2-2,12,NA,few,TGTGCCAGCAGCAAGGTAGCCGGGGAGCTGTTTTTT,CASSKVAGELFF
TRBV7-2,TRBJ2-6,17,TRBD2,many,TGTGCCAGCAGTCTCGGACTAGCGGACTCTGGGGCCAACGTCCTGACTTTC,CASSLGLADSGANVLTF
TRBV7-2,TRBJ2-7,16,TRBD1,NA,TGTGCCAGCAGCTTGATGCCGACAGGGGGTACCTACGAGCAGTACTTC,CASSLMPTGGTYEQYF
TRBV29-1,TRBJ1-1,12,NA,medium-sized,TGCAGCGTTTGGGGAGGAAACACTGAAGCTTTCTTT,CSVWGGNTEAFF
TRBV5-1,TRBJ2-7,14,NA,many,TGCGCCAGCAGCTTGGCCCATAGCTCCTACGAGCAGTACTTC,CASSLAHSSYEQYF
TRBV12-3/TRBV12-4,TRBJ1-2,14,NA,medium-sized,TGTGCCAGCAGTCCCCGGGACTTTCTCTATGGCTACACCTTC,CASSPRDFLYGYTF
TRBV2,TRBJ2-1,14,TRBD2,many,TGTGCCAGCAGTGGCAGCGGGGTTGCCTATGAGCAGTTCTTC,CASSGSGVAYEQFF
TRBV5-4,TRBJ2-3,16,NA,NA,TGTGCCAGCAGCTTGGCCGGGCTAGATGGGGCAGATACGCAGTATTTT,CASSLAGLDGADTQYF
TRBV7-8,TRBJ2-3,14,NA,NA,TGTGCCAGCAGCTTAGAAGTAGTCGCGGATACGCAGTATTTT,CASSLEVVADTQYF
TRBV14,TRBJ2-3,17,TRBD2,few,TGTGCCAGCAGCCCCCTGAGGGGCGGGGGGGCCACAGATACGCAGTATTTT,CASSPLRGGGATDTQYF
TRBV4-3,TRBJ2-7,16,NA,medium-sized,TGCGCCAGCAGCCAAGACCGATCCAATTGGGGGATCGAGCAGTACTTC,CASSQDRSNWGIEQYF
TRBV9,TRBJ2-1,16,TRBD2,NA,TGTGCCAGCAGCGTTAGCGGGGGCTGGGACTACAATGAGCAGTTCTTC,CASSVSGGWDYNEQFF
TRBV9,TRBJ2-2,16,TRBD1,few,TGTGCCAGCAGCGTAGCCGGGACAGTTAACACCGGGGAGCTGTTTTTT,CASSVAGTVNTGELFF
TRBV7-6,TRBJ1-1,18,NA,NA,TGTGCCAGCAGCTTAGAGGTTCCTCAGGGGTATAAGGACACTGAAGCTTTCTTT,CASSLEVPQGYKDTEAFF
TRBV19,TRBJ1-1,15,NA,medium-sized,TGTGCCAGTAGTATATTCTCCGGGGGTAACACTGAAGCTTTCTTT,CASSIFSGGNTEAFF
TRBV7-8,TRBJ1-1,17,TRBD1,NA,TGTGCCAGCAGCCAACCGCGACAGGGGGCGGTGAACACTGAAGCTTTCTTT,CASSQPRQGAVNTEAFF
TRBV5-1,TRBJ1-5,15,NA,NA,TGCGCCAGCAGCCTTCTATCCAGCTTGAATCAGCCCCAGCATTTT,CASSLLSSLNQPQHF
TRBV21-1,TRBJ2-4,12,NA,many,TGTGCCAGCAGCACAGACATCGACGTTCGGTACTTC,CASSTDIDVRYF
TRBV7-3,TRBJ2-5,14,TRBD1,few,TGTGCCAGCAGCCTCCGGGACAGGCAAGAGACCCAGTACTTC,CASSLRDRQETQYF
TRBV6-5,TRBJ2-5,11,NA,NA,TGTGCCAGCACCAGGGATGAGACCCAGTACTTC,CASTRDETQYF
TRBV2,TRBJ2-2,15,NA,NA,TGTGCCAGCAGTGTTGGGGGCAGGAACACCGGGGAGCTGTTTTTT,CASSVGGRNTGELFF
TRBV12-3/TRBV12-4,TRBJ2-1,13,NA,NA,TGTGCCAGCAGTTCAGCTGTAGGGGATGAGCAGTTCTTC,CASSSAVGDEQFF
TRBV6-1,TRBJ2-3,15,TRBD1,NA,TGTGCCAGCAGTATCCGGGACAGGGCGGTAGATACGCAGTATTTT,CASSIRDRAVDTQYF
TRBV6-6,TRBJ2-7,12,NA,NA,TGTGCCAGCAGCCCGATGGGGTACGAGCAGTACTTC,CASSPMGYEQYF
TRBV19,TRBJ2-3,14,NA,NA,TGTGCCAGTAAGTTAATTTCTAGCACAGATACGCAGTATTTT,CASKLISSTDTQYF
TRBV5-1,TRBJ2-7,12,TRBD2,many,TGCGCCAGCAGCGCGGGGGACTCCGAGCAGTACTTC,CASSAGDSEQYF
TRBV7-2,TRBJ2-5,13,NA,NA,TGTGCCAGCAGCTTATCCCCAATAGAGACCCAGTACTTC,CASSLSPIETQYF
TRBV3-1,TRBJ2-1,15,NA,few,TGTGCCAGCAGCCTAGCACTACGCTCCTACAATGAGCAGTTCTTC,CASSLALRSYNEQFF
TRBV19,TRBJ1-1,12,NA,NA,TGTGCCAGTAGTATTGTTGAGTCTGAAGCTTTCTTT,CASSIVESEAFF
TRBV5-1,TRBJ1-6,15,NA,NA,TGCGCCAGCAGCTTGCTGGGACTGTATAATTCACCCCTCCACTTT,CASSLLGLYNSPLHF
TRBV7-2,TRBJ1-1,13,TRBD1,few,TGTGCCAGCGGTTGGGACAGGGGGACTGAAGCTTTCTTT,CASGWDRGTEAFF
TRBV3-1,TRBJ2-7,16,NA,many,TGTGTCAGCAGCCCTGAATTGGGGGAGAGCTCCTACGAGCAGTACTTC,CVSSPELGESSYEQYF
TRBV19,TRBJ2-1,17,TRBD2,few,TGTGCCAGTAGTCCTAGCGGGGGGGCCTTTTCCTACAATGAGCAGTTCTTC,CASSPSGGAFSYNEQFF
TRBV7-9,TRBJ2-6,18,TRBD1,few,TGTGCCAGCAGCGACGAACGGGACAGGGTTTCTGGGGCCAACGTCCTGACTTTC,CASSDERDRVSGANVLTF
TRBV12-3/TRBV12-4,TRBJ2-1,13,TRBD2,many,TGTGCCAGCACGACGCTAGCGGGGTCTGAGCAGTTCTTC,CASTTLAGSEQFF
TRBV19,TRBJ1-5,14,TRBD1,few,TGTGCCAGTAGTCCGGGACAGGGAAATCAGCCCCAGCATTTT,CASSPGQGNQPQHF
TRBV4-1,TRBJ2-3,16,NA,NA,TGCGCCAGCAGCCAAGAGGGTTTAGAGGGGGCAGATACGCAGTATTTT,CASSQEGLEGADTQYF